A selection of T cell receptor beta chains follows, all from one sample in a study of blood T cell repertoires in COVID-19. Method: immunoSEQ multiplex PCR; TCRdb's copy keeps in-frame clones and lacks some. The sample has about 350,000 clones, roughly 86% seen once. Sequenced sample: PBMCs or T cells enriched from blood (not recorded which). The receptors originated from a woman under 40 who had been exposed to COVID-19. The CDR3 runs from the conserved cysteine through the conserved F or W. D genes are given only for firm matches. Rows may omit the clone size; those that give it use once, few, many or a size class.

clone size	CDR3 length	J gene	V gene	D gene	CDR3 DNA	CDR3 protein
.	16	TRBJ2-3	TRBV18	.	TGTGCCAGCTCACCACGATTAGCGGAGTACACAGATACGCAGTATTTT	CASSPRLAEYTDTQYF
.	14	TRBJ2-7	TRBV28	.	TGTGCCAGCACTAGTTGGGGGCGGACCTACGAGCAGTACTTC	CASTSWGRTYEQYF
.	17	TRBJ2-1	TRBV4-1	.	TGCGCCAGCAGCCAAGTGTCGGCTAGAGAGTCCTACAATGAGCAGTTCTTC	CASSQVSARESYNEQFF
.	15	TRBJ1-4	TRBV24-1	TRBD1	TGTGCCACCAGTGATCGGACAGGGGTCGGTGAAAAACTGTTTTTT	CATSDRTGVGEKLFF
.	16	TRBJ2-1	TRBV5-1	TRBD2	TGCGCCAGCAGCTTGGGACTAGCGGGCCTATACAATGAGCAGTTCTTC	CASSLGLAGLYNEQFF
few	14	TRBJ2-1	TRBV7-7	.	TGTGCTAGCAGCCTTGACTCTTCCTACAATGAGCAGTTCTTC	CASSLDSSYNEQFF
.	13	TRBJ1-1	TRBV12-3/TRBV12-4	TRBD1	TGTGCCAGCAGAGACAGACAGGGAGGAAAAGCTTTCTTT	CASRDRQGGKAFF
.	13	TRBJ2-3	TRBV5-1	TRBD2	TGCGCCAGCAGCCCAAACGGGGGGGATACGCAGTATTTT	CASSPNGGDTQYF
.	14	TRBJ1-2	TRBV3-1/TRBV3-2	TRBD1	TGTGCCAGCAGCCAGCGGGGACAGAACTATGGCTACACCTTC	CASSQRGQNYGYTF
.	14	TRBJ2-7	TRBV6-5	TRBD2	TGTGCCAGCCGGACTAGCGGGACCCGCTACGAGCAGTACTTC	CASRTSGTRYEQYF